This T cell receptor beta chain was found in a study of identical twins. Unique molecular identifiers were present on cDNA, and template switching added a universal primer site. TCRdb fed the 5' RACE reads into MiXCR, producing one record per CDR3 protein. The table lists a few hundred thousand distinct CDR3 sequences, about 11% of them singletons, with 8% to 10% in the top ten. Whole-study results and caveats: In cord blood, abundant beta clonotypes had fewer insertions; memory showed no trend.

The sample holds many counts of this clonotype. Its antigen is as yet unknown. This clonotype was obtained from a man aged 50 to 60 in good health. Specimen: memory T cells sorted from blood.

The CDR3 loop is CASSAERQPTYEQYF. CDR3 DNA: TGTGCCAGCAGCGCCGAGAGACAGCCTACCTACGAGCAGTACTTC. This chain uses TRBV7-9 with TRBJ2-7, with a possible D match to TRBD1 (5 bases). The V gene's germline CDR1 is SEHNR and CDR2 FQNEAQ (reference sequence). CDR3 length equals 15 residues. V lost 5 bases to trimming and J lost 2 bases, with 16 bases between them.